The present T cell receptor beta chain was sequenced within a study of identical twins. The authors used template switching to add a universal primer site and gave cDNA unique molecular identifiers. TCRdb reanalysed the 5' RACE reads using MiXCR and keeps one entry per CDR3 protein. The table includes about 900,000 distinct CDR3 sequences, 9% to 15% detected once. As to this clonotype: Its matching antigen is unknown.

Healthy Caucasian donors formed the entire cohort. Study results and caveats: It was cross-sectional statistical analysis, not following the same donors, that the conclusions relied on.

The CDR3 loop spans 14 amino acids. V gave up 3 bases and J gave up 5 bases; unmatched junction bases: 7. Looked up from germline, CDR1 is DFQATT and CDR2 is SNEGSKA (reference sequence). These records were also assigned to another study, of yellow fever vaccine responses in identical twins.

The specimen was PBMCs. The source of this sequence is a woman aged 18-30 years in good health. The chain combines TRBV20-1 with TRBJ2-1; 7 bases fit TRBD2. In nucleotides, the CDR3 is TGCAGTGCTAGTAGGGCAGGGAGGGACAATGAGCAGTTCTTC. Protein: CSASRAGRDNEQFF.